This TCR beta chain is drawn from a study of graft-versus-host responses after intestinal transplantation. The V gene's germline CDR1 is MNHEY and CDR2 SMNVEV (reference sequence). This CDR3 has 14 residues. The trim removed 6 bases at V and 9 bases at J, leaving 8 bases unmatched. Generated by immunoSEQ multiplex PCR, the TCRdb table keeps only in-frame clones and is missing some. The sample records 9,500 to 15,000 clones, under 45% being singletons. CFSE-labeled responder cells (about 200,000) were plated with about 200,000 irradiated, violet-dye-labeled stimulator cells. Proliferating CFSE-low CD3+CD4+ and CD3+CD8+ responders were sorted post-reaction.

The rearrangement links TRBV27 to TRBJ2-1, with 10 nucleotides matching TRBD2. This TCR derives from a human patient who received an intestinal transplant. The sample was alloreactive CD8+ T cells from a mixed lymphocyte reaction culture, taken before intestinal transplant. The sample's subset: CFSE-low proliferating T cells sorted from approximately 6-day pre-transplant mixed lymphocyte reaction (GvH or HvG direction). CDR3 region: CASSSGLAQGEQFF. The CDR3 DNA sequence: TGTGCCAGCAGCTCGGGACTAGCGCAGGGTGAGCAGTTCTTC.